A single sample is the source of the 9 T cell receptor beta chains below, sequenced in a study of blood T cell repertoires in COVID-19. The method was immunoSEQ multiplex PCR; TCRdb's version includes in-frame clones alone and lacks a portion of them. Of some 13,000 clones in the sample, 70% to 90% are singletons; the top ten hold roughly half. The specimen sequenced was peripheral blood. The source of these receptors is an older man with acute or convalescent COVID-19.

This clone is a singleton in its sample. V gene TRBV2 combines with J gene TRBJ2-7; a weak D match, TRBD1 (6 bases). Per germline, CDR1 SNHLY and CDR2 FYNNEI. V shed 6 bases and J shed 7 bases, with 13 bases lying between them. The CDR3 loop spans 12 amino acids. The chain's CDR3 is CASRLQGREQYF. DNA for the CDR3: TGTGCCAGCAGGCTACAGGGACGAGAGCAGTACTTC.

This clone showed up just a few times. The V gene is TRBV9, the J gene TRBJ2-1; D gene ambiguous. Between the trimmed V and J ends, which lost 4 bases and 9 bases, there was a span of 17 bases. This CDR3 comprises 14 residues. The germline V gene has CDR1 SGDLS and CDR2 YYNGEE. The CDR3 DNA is TGTGCCAGCAGCAACCTGGGTAGCAGCTTTGAGCAGTTCTTC. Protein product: CASSNLGSSFEQFF.

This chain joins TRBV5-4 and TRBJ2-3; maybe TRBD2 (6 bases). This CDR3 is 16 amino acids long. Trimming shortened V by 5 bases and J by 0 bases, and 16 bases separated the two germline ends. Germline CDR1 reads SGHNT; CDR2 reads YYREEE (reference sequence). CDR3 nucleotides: TGTGCCAGCAGGCATCCTGACGGGACTAGCACAGATACGCAGTATTTT. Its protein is CASRHPDGTSTDTQYF.

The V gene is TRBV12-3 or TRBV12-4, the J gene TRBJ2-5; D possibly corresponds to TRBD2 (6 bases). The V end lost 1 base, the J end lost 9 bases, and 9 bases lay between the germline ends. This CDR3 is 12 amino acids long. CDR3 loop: CASSLGIAAQYF. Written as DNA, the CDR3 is TGTGCCAGCAGTTTAGGGATAGCGGCCCAGTACTTC.

CDR3 sequence reads: CASGQTAEAFF. The DNA of the CDR3 is TGTGCCAGCGGTCAGACAGCTGAAGCTTTCTTT. The chain uses TRBV2 and TRBJ1-1; the D gene is possibly TRBD1 (5 bases). The CDR3 totals 11 residues. Between the trimmed V and J ends, which lost 8 bases and 6 bases, there was a span of 10 bases. Germline V gives CDR1 SNHLY, CDR2 FYNNEI.

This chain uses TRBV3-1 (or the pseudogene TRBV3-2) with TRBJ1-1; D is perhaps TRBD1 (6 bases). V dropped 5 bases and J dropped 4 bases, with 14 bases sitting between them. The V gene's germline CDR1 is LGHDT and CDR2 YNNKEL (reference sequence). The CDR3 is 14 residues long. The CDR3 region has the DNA TGTGCCAGCAGCGACATGGGGGCGACCACTGAAGCTTTCTTT. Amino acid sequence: CASSDMGATTEAFF.

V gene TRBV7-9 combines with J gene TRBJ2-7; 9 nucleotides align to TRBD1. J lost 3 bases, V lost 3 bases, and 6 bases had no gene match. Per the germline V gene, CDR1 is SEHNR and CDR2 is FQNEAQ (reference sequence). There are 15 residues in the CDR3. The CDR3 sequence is CASSLWTGVFYEQYF. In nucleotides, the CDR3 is TGTGCCAGCAGCTTGTGGACAGGGGTTTTCTACGAGCAGTACTTC.

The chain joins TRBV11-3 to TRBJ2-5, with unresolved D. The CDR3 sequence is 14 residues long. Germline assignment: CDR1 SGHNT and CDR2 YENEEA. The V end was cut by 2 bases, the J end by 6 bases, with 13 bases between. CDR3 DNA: TGTGCCAGCAGCTTAAGGTTCGAGGCGAAGACCCAGTACTTC. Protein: CASSLRFEAKTQYF.

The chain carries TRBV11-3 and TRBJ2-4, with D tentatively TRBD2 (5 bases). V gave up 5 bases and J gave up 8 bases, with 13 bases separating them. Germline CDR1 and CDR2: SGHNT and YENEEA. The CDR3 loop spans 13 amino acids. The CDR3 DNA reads TGTGCCAGCAGCCCCCTAGGAGGAGACATTCAGTACTTC. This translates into CASSPLGGDIQYF.